The rows below give T cell receptor beta chains drawn from one sample of a study of cytomegalovirus exposure and HLA in healthy donors. TCRdb's copy holds only in-frame clones and misses some; the assay was immunoSEQ multiplex PCR. In the table there are 200,000 or so clones, roughly four fifths of which are singletons. Sequenced input: PBMCs. These receptors were collected from a boy between 2 and 10 years old in good health and CMV-seronegative. The CDR3 runs from the conserved cysteine through the conserved F or W. The order of the fields is D gene, J gene, clone size, V gene, CDR3 DNA, CDR3 protein. D genes are given only for firm matches. Clone sizes are given selectively: once, few, many, or a class where the clone is expanded.

d_call: TRBD1
j_call: TRBJ2-5
clone_size: -
v_call: TRBV6-6
cdr3_nt: TGTGCCAGCACCCCGGGGGACAGGGGAGAGACCCAGTACTTC
cdr3_aa: CASTPGDRGETQYF

d_call: -
j_call: TRBJ2-2
clone_size: -
v_call: TRBV7-9
cdr3_nt: TGTGCCAGCAGCTTAGCTACGGCGGGGACCGGGGAGCTGTTTTTT
cdr3_aa: CASSLATAGTGELFF

d_call: TRBD2
j_call: TRBJ2-5
clone_size: once
v_call: TRBV5-4
cdr3_nt: TGTGCCAGCAGCTGGTACGCGGGGGGGTTTCAAGAGACCCAGTACTTC
cdr3_aa: CASSWYAGGFQETQYF

d_call: -
j_call: TRBJ2-7
clone_size: -
v_call: TRBV5-4
cdr3_nt: TGTGCCAGCAGCTTGCCGGGGGAGGTGGGCGAGCAGTACTTC
cdr3_aa: CASSLPGEVGEQYF

d_call: -
j_call: TRBJ1-2
clone_size: -
v_call: TRBV18
cdr3_nt: TGTGCCAGCTCCCCAGACAGGTTTGATGGCTACACCTTC
cdr3_aa: CASSPDRFDGYTF

d_call: TRBD1
j_call: TRBJ1-2
clone_size: -
v_call: TRBV7-8
cdr3_nt: TGTGCCAGCAGCTCACAGGGGGCTGGTGGCTACACCTTC
cdr3_aa: CASSSQGAGGYTF

d_call: TRBD1
j_call: TRBJ2-7
clone_size: -
v_call: TRBV4-2
cdr3_nt: TGTGCCAGCAGCCAAGATCCCGGGACAGGAATTACCTACGAGCAGTACTTC
cdr3_aa: CASSQDPGTGITYEQYF

d_call: -
j_call: TRBJ1-4
clone_size: -
v_call: TRBV2
cdr3_nt: TGTGCCAGCAAAAGCGGGACCTACGAAAAACTGTTTTTT
cdr3_aa: CASKSGTYEKLFF

d_call: TRBD2
j_call: TRBJ2-5
clone_size: -
v_call: TRBV2
cdr3_nt: TGTGCCAGCAGGAGGCCCGGGGGGGGATACCAAGAGACCCAGTACTTC
cdr3_aa: CASRRPGGGYQETQYF

d_call: -
j_call: TRBJ2-7
clone_size: -
v_call: TRBV7-2
cdr3_nt: TGTGCCAGCAGCTCCCGGACTAACTCCTACGAGCAGTACTTC
cdr3_aa: CASSSRTNSYEQYF

d_call: -
j_call: TRBJ1-5
clone_size: -
v_call: TRBV21-1
cdr3_nt: TGTGCCAGCAGCCCCCACCCTTCGGGGAGGTGGCAGCCCCAGCATTTT
cdr3_aa: CASSPHPSGRWQPQHF

d_call: -
j_call: TRBJ2-1
clone_size: once
v_call: TRBV27
cdr3_nt: TGTGCCAGCCAATCACTGAGCTCCTACAATGAGCAGTTCTTC
cdr3_aa: CASQSLSSYNEQFF

d_call: -
j_call: TRBJ1-2
clone_size: -
v_call: TRBV28
cdr3_nt: TGTGCCAGCTTACTGGGGGCTGGGTATGGCTACACCTTC
cdr3_aa: CASLLGAGYGYTF

d_call: -
j_call: TRBJ2-3
clone_size: -
v_call: TRBV10-3
cdr3_nt: TGTGCCATCAGTGGCGCCTGGCGGGAATCAAAGATAGATACGCAGTATTTT
cdr3_aa: CAISGAWRESKIDTQYF

d_call: TRBD1
j_call: TRBJ2-5
clone_size: -
v_call: TRBV5-8
cdr3_nt: TGTGCCAGCAGCTTGGGGGACAGTATCCAAGAGACCCAGTACTTC
cdr3_aa: CASSLGDSIQETQYF

d_call: TRBD2
j_call: TRBJ2-5
clone_size: once
v_call: TRBV2
cdr3_nt: TGTGCCAGCAGTGAAGGACTAGCGGGGATCCAAGAGACCCAGTACTTC
cdr3_aa: CASSEGLAGIQETQYF

d_call: -
j_call: TRBJ2-5
clone_size: -
v_call: TRBV20-1
cdr3_nt: TGCAGTGCTGTTCGAGAGACCCAGTACTTC
cdr3_aa: CSAVRETQYF

d_call: -
j_call: TRBJ1-1
clone_size: -
v_call: TRBV27
cdr3_nt: TGTGCCAGCAGTTTGCAGGCCATGAACACTGAAGCTTTCTTT
cdr3_aa: CASSLQAMNTEAFF

d_call: TRBD1
j_call: TRBJ2-7
clone_size: -
v_call: TRBV7-3
cdr3_nt: TGTGCCAGCAGCCGACAGGGCGAGCAGTACTTC
cdr3_aa: CASSRQGEQYF

d_call: -
j_call: TRBJ1-4
clone_size: -
v_call: TRBV4-2
cdr3_nt: TGTGCCAGCAGCCAAGTCGGCGGCCCAACTAATGAAAAACTGTTTTTT
cdr3_aa: CASSQVGGPTNEKLFF

d_call: TRBD1
j_call: TRBJ2-5
clone_size: -
v_call: TRBV5-1
cdr3_nt: TGCGCCAGCAGCGCCGGGACAGGGAAAGAGACCCAGTACTTC
cdr3_aa: CASSAGTGKETQYF

d_call: TRBD1
j_call: TRBJ2-7
clone_size: few
v_call: TRBV4-3
cdr3_nt: TGCGCCAGCAGCAGGGACAGCCTATCCCAGCAGTACTTC
cdr3_aa: CASSRDSLSQQYF

d_call: TRBD1
j_call: TRBJ2-4
clone_size: once
v_call: TRBV30
cdr3_nt: TGTGCCTGGAGTCTACACGACAGGGTCGCCAAAAACATTCAGTACTTC
cdr3_aa: CAWSLHDRVAKNIQYF

d_call: -
j_call: TRBJ2-3
clone_size: few
v_call: TRBV6-1
cdr3_nt: TGTGCCAGCAGTGAACTAGATACGCAGTATTTT
cdr3_aa: CASSELDTQYF

d_call: -
j_call: TRBJ1-2
clone_size: -
v_call: TRBV19
cdr3_nt: TGTGCCAGTAACGCTCTAGAGGCGGGTCGGGACTACACCTTC
cdr3_aa: CASNALEAGRDYTF

d_call: -
j_call: TRBJ2-5
clone_size: few
v_call: TRBV7-3
cdr3_nt: TGTGCCAGCAGCTCGGGAGAACCTGGGACCCAGTACTTC
cdr3_aa: CASSSGEPGTQYF

d_call: TRBD1
j_call: TRBJ1-5
clone_size: once
v_call: TRBV4-3
cdr3_nt: TGCGCCAGCAGCCTCAATTCAGGGGGACAGCCCCAGCATTTT
cdr3_aa: CASSLNSGGQPQHF

d_call: TRBD2
j_call: TRBJ2-1
clone_size: -
v_call: TRBV7-2
cdr3_nt: TGTGCCAGCAGCTTATCGGGGGGAGGGCAGTTCTTC
cdr3_aa: CASSLSGGGQFF

d_call: TRBD1
j_call: TRBJ1-2
clone_size: -
v_call: TRBV2
cdr3_nt: TGTGCCAGCAGTGAATATCACCCAGGGGGCAACTATGGCTACACCTTC
cdr3_aa: CASSEYHPGGNYGYTF

d_call: TRBD1
j_call: TRBJ2-4
clone_size: -
v_call: TRBV4-3
cdr3_nt: TGCGCCAGCAGCCAAGACAGGGGGGCCAAAAACATTCAGTACTTC
cdr3_aa: CASSQDRGAKNIQYF

d_call: -
j_call: TRBJ2-7
clone_size: -
v_call: TRBV7-9
cdr3_nt: TGTGCCAGCAGCTTAAAGGGGGAGCCGACCTACGAGCAGTACTTC
cdr3_aa: CASSLKGEPTYEQYF

d_call: -
j_call: TRBJ2-2
clone_size: -
v_call: TRBV4-1
cdr3_nt: TGCGCCAGCAGCCAAGATCACAGGGACGCCGGGGAGCTGTTTTTT
cdr3_aa: CASSQDHRDAGELFF

d_call: TRBD1
j_call: TRBJ1-4
clone_size: -
v_call: TRBV7-9
cdr3_nt: TGTGCCAGCAGCTTAGGCAGGGGGGAAAAACTGTTTTTT
cdr3_aa: CASSLGRGEKLFF

d_call: TRBD2
j_call: TRBJ2-1
clone_size: -
v_call: TRBV7-2
cdr3_nt: TGTGCCAGCAGCTTAGCTTCTAGCGGGGGCTTTAATGAGCAGTTCTTC
cdr3_aa: CASSLASSGGFNEQFF

d_call: -
j_call: TRBJ1-2
clone_size: -
v_call: TRBV4-3
cdr3_nt: TGCGCCAGCAGCCAAGGGCCGGGGATCTCCTATGGCTACACCTTC
cdr3_aa: CASSQGPGISYGYTF

d_call: TRBD1
j_call: TRBJ2-5
clone_size: -
v_call: TRBV11-1
cdr3_nt: TGTGCCAGCAGCTTTTCGACAGGGATGGCCCCAGAGACCCAGTACTTC
cdr3_aa: CASSFSTGMAPETQYF

d_call: -
j_call: TRBJ1-5
clone_size: -
v_call: TRBV19
cdr3_nt: TGTGCCAGTACCCCGGGAGCAGGTGGGAATCAGCCCCAGCATTTT
cdr3_aa: CASTPGAGGNQPQHF

d_call: TRBD1
j_call: TRBJ1-3
clone_size: -
v_call: TRBV6-5
cdr3_nt: TGTGCCAGCAGTTCCCGACAGGGGGTCTCTGGAAACACCATATATTTT
cdr3_aa: CASSSRQGVSGNTIYF

d_call: -
j_call: TRBJ1-6
clone_size: -
v_call: TRBV4-3
cdr3_nt: TGCGCCAGCAGCCAAGACCACAGGGCAGGTTCACCCCTCCACTTT
cdr3_aa: CASSQDHRAGSPLHF

d_call: -
j_call: TRBJ1-2
clone_size: -
v_call: TRBV5-1
cdr3_nt: TGCGCCAGCAGTGGGACTCCTTCGATAGCTAACTATGGCTACACCTTC
cdr3_aa: CASSGTPSIANYGYTF

d_call: TRBD1
j_call: TRBJ1-6
clone_size: few
v_call: TRBV13
cdr3_nt: TGTGCCAGCAGCTTCGACAGGGGGCTGCGATCACCCCTCCACTTT
cdr3_aa: CASSFDRGLRSPLHF

d_call: TRBD2
j_call: TRBJ2-7
clone_size: -
v_call: TRBV7-2
cdr3_nt: TGTGCCAGCAGCTTAACTAGCGGGGGCTACTACGAGCAGTACTTC
cdr3_aa: CASSLTSGGYYEQYF

d_call: -
j_call: TRBJ1-6
clone_size: few
v_call: TRBV19
cdr3_nt: TGTGCCACCCGAGGAGGATGGAATTCACCCCTCCACTTT
cdr3_aa: CATRGGWNSPLHF

d_call: -
j_call: TRBJ1-2
clone_size: -
v_call: TRBV19
cdr3_nt: TGTGCCAGTAGTATACCGGGGGACTATGGCTACACCTTC
cdr3_aa: CASSIPGDYGYTF

d_call: TRBD1
j_call: TRBJ2-3
clone_size: -
v_call: TRBV9
cdr3_nt: TGTGCCAGCAGCGGACCAGGGGGAGATACGCAGTATTTT
cdr3_aa: CASSGPGGDTQYF

d_call: -
j_call: TRBJ1-2
clone_size: -
v_call: TRBV6-5
cdr3_nt: TGTGCCAGCAGCCGAGGGGGTCAGGGGAACTATGGCTACACCTTC
cdr3_aa: CASSRGGQGNYGYTF

d_call: TRBD1
j_call: TRBJ2-3
clone_size: -
v_call: TRBV11-2
cdr3_nt: TGTGCCAGCAGCTTGACAGGGGGCACAGATACGCAGTATTTT
cdr3_aa: CASSLTGGTDTQYF

d_call: TRBD1
j_call: TRBJ1-4
clone_size: once
v_call: TRBV5-5
cdr3_nt: TGTGCCAGCAGCTTGGTAGTGACAGGGCAAGAAAAACTGTTTTTT
cdr3_aa: CASSLVVTGQEKLFF

d_call: -
j_call: TRBJ2-2
clone_size: -
v_call: TRBV4-1
cdr3_nt: TGCGCCAGCAGCCAATTTTGGCAGGGCGCGAACACCGGGGAGCTGTTTTTT
cdr3_aa: CASSQFWQGANTGELFF

d_call: TRBD1
j_call: TRBJ1-3
clone_size: -
v_call: TRBV10-1
cdr3_nt: TGCGCCAGCAGGGCGACGGGACAGGGGGGGTTTGGAAACACCATATATTTT
cdr3_aa: CASRATGQGGFGNTIYF

d_call: TRBD2
j_call: TRBJ2-2
clone_size: few
v_call: TRBV6-1
cdr3_nt: TGTGCCAGCGGCGGGGGGGCCTACACCGGGGAGCTGTTTTTT
cdr3_aa: CASGGGAYTGELFF

d_call: -
j_call: TRBJ2-3
clone_size: few
v_call: TRBV10-3
cdr3_nt: TGTGCCATCAGTGATTATGGTCAGGGAACAGATACGCAGTATTTT
cdr3_aa: CAISDYGQGTDTQYF

d_call: TRBD2
j_call: TRBJ2-1
clone_size: once
v_call: TRBV5-6
cdr3_nt: TGTGCCAGCAGCCAGCGGGGGGGCGCCTACAATGAGCAGTTCTTC
cdr3_aa: CASSQRGGAYNEQFF

d_call: TRBD1
j_call: TRBJ2-5
clone_size: -
v_call: TRBV7-9
cdr3_nt: TGTGCCAGCACCTCCCCCACACCGGGACAGAGACAAGAGACCCAGTACTTC
cdr3_aa: CASTSPTPGQRQETQYF

d_call: TRBD2
j_call: TRBJ2-3
clone_size: few
v_call: TRBV18
cdr3_nt: TGTGCCAGCTCACCACAGCTAGCGGGGGGCCGAGATACGCAGTATTTT
cdr3_aa: CASSPQLAGGRDTQYF

d_call: -
j_call: TRBJ2-5
clone_size: -
v_call: TRBV7-6
cdr3_nt: TGTGCCAGCAGCTTACGGAGGGGAGAGGCCCAAGAGACCCAGTACTTC
cdr3_aa: CASSLRRGEAQETQYF

d_call: -
j_call: TRBJ2-6
clone_size: -
v_call: TRBV7-3
cdr3_nt: TGTGCCAGCAGCTCAACGCTATCTGGGGCCAACGTCCTGACTTTC
cdr3_aa: CASSSTLSGANVLTF

d_call: -
j_call: TRBJ1-1
clone_size: once
v_call: TRBV7-2
cdr3_nt: TGTGCCAGCAGCACCCTACCGGGGAACACTGAAGCTTTCTTT
cdr3_aa: CASSTLPGNTEAFF

d_call: -
j_call: TRBJ1-1
clone_size: -
v_call: TRBV4-3
cdr3_nt: TGCGCCAGCAGCCAAGCCGGGGGGAACACTGAAGCTTTCTTT
cdr3_aa: CASSQAGGNTEAFF